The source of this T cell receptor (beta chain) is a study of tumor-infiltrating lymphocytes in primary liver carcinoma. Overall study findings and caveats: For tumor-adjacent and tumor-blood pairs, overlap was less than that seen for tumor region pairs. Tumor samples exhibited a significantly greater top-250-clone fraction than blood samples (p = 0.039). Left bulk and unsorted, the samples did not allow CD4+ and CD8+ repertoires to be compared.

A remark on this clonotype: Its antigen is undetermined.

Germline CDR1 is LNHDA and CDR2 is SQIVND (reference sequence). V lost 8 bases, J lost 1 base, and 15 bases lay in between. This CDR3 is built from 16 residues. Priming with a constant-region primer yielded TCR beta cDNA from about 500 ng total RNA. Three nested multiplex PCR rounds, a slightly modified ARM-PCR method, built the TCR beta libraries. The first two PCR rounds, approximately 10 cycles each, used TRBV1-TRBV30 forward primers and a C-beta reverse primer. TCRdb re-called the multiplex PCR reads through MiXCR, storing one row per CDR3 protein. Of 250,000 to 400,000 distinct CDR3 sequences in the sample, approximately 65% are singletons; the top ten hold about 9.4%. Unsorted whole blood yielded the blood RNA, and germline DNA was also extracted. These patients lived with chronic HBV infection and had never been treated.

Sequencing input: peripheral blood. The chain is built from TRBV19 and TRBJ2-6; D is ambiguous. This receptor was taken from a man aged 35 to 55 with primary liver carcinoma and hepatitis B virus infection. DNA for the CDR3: TGTGCCAGTTCCTCTCCCCAGGAATCTGGGGCCAACGTCCTGACTTTC. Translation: CASSSPQESGANVLTF.